One and the same sample provided the 30 T cell receptor beta chains below, sequenced in a study of blood T cell repertoires in COVID-19. The table came from immunoSEQ multiplex PCR; TCRdb's copy has only in-frame clones and leaves some out. This sample carries just over 250,000 clones, around 87% of them seen once, and the ten largest clones take around 2.5%. Input material: peripheral blood. The receptor source for this set is a woman between 45 and 60 years old with acute or convalescent COVID-19.

The rearrangement joins TRBV5-1 to TRBJ2-6; the match to TRBD2 covers 13 bases. CDR3 size: 18 residues. Trimming took 3 bases from V and 4 from J; bases not matched to a gene: 7. CDR1 SGHRS and CDR2 YFSETQ come from the germline V gene. The CDR3: CASSSRTSGRPGANVLTF. The CDR3 bases are TGCGCCAGCAGCTCCCGGACTAGCGGGAGACCCGGGGCCAACGTCCTGACTTTC.

This clone appeared many times. The sample contains more than one DNA sequence encoding this CDR3. The chain combines TRBV7-2 with TRBJ2-7; D not resolved. Germline V lookup: CDR1 SGHTA, CDR2 FQGNSA. The CDR3 extends over 14 amino acids. V was clipped by 1 base and J by 4 bases, with 11 bases between them. CDR3 in DNA: TGTGCCAGCAGCTTAGTGGCTAGAACTTACGAGCAGTACTTC. Encoded protein: CASSLVARTYEQYF.

The chain combines TRBV6-1 with TRBJ1-4; D not certain. Germline V CDR1 and CDR2: MNHNS, SASEGT. There are 12 residues in the CDR3. The ends were cut back, 1 base at V and 13 bases at J, with 10 bases in the middle. The CDR3 DNA is TGTGCCAGCAGTGAAGTGGAGGAGAGACTGTTTTTT. It specifies CASSEVEERLFF.

V usage is TRBV27 and J usage is TRBJ1-5, with unresolved D. The CDR3 loop spans 14 amino acids. Trimming cost V 8 bases and J 4 bases, with 15 bases left between them. Germline CDR1 reads MNHEY; CDR2 reads SMNVEV (reference sequence). The CDR3 reads CASGWSRTNQPQHF. CDR3 nucleotide sequence: TGTGCCAGCGGCTGGAGCCGCACTAATCAGCCCCAGCATTTT.

V and J are TRBV4-1 and TRBJ2-7, with 11 positions matching TRBD1. Trimming at V came to 4 bases and at J to 3 bases, leaving 8 bases not matched to a gene. The CDR3 runs 16 residues. Germline V gives CDR1 MGHRA, CDR2 YSYEKL. CDR3 loop: CASSPMGQGEIYEQYF. CDR3 sequence (DNA): TGCGCCAGCAGCCCGATGGGACAGGGGGAGATCTACGAGCAGTACTTC.

The genes are TRBV3-1 (or the pseudogene TRBV3-2) and TRBJ2-2; TRBD1 matches 9 bases. Germline CDR1 is LGHDT and CDR2 is YNNKEL (reference sequence). The CDR3 length is 16 residues. With V trimmed by 1 base and J by 5 bases, 5 bases remained unmatched. CDR3 protein: CASSQAGTGPTGELFF. DNA for the CDR3: TGTGCCAGCAGCCAAGCCGGGACAGGGCCGACCGGGGAGCTGTTTTTT.

V usage is TRBV3-1 (or the pseudogene TRBV3-2) and J usage is TRBJ2-7; 8 nucleotides agree with TRBD2. CDR1 is LGHDT, CDR2 YNNKEL, per germline (reference sequence). This CDR3 spans 16 amino acids. The V and J ends lost 0 bases and 4 bases, in that order; junction bases with no gene match: 8. The CDR3 DNA reads as TGTGCCAGCAGCCAAGATTTGGCTAGCGGGCTGTACGAGCAGTACTTC. Residues: CASSQDLASGLYEQYF.

In this sample, this clone turned up many times. The V and J genes are TRBV27 and TRBJ1-1, with D maybe TRBD1 (6 bases). Germline-derived CDR1 and CDR2 are MNHEY and SMNVEV (reference sequence). Trimming took off 5 bases at V and 1 base at J, with 14 bases between the two ends. The CDR3 runs 15 residues. The CDR3 sequence: CASSHTGIWNTEAFF. The CDR3 DNA sequence: TGTGCCAGCAGTCACACAGGGATATGGAACACTGAAGCTTTCTTT.

This rearrangement joins TRBV6-6 to TRBJ1-5; TRBD1 agrees at 12 bases. V shed 4 bases and J 7 bases; nucleotides not matched to a gene: 8. The CDR3 totals 16 residues. Germline values: CDR1 MNHNY, CDR2 SVGAGI (reference sequence). In DNA form, the CDR3 reads TGTGCCAGCAGTTTCCGGGACAGGGGGCCTAGACAGCCCCAGCATTTT. Encoded protein: CASSFRDRGPRQPQHF.

This clone was seen only a few times. The V and J genes are TRBV7-9 and TRBJ1-4; D not resolved. Germline loops: CDR1 SEHNR, CDR2 FQNEAQ (reference sequence). The CDR3 contains 13 residues. V lost 1 base to trimming and J lost 7 bases, with 7 bases between them. In DNA form, the CDR3 reads TGTGCCAGCAGCTTAGGGTCGGGTGAAAAACTGTTTTTT. Protein sequence: CASSLGSGEKLFF.

The chain joins TRBV28 to TRBJ2-2, with D perhaps TRBD1 (5 bases). The CDR3 runs to 13 residues. V lost 11 bases to trimming and J lost 4 bases, with 14 bases between them. Per germline, CDR1 MDHEN and CDR2 SYDVKM. The CDR3, as DNA: TGTGCCGCAAGGTCCCAGGGCACCGGGGAGCTGTTTTTT. Translation: CAARSQGTGELFF.

V gene TRBV11-2 combines with J gene TRBJ1-1, with 9 nucleotides matching TRBD1. The CDR3 runs to 15 residues. J was trimmed by 4 bases and V by 5 bases; bases with no gene match: 8. Per germline, CDR1 SGHAT and CDR2 FQNNGV. CDR3 sequence: CASSLGQGGVTEAFF. CDR3 coding DNA: TGTGCCAGCAGCCTGGGACAGGGAGGGGTCACTGAAGCTTTCTTT.

V is TRBV27 and J is TRBJ1-3; no clear D. The V end was cut by 1 base, the J end by 5 bases, with 6 bases between. CDR1 is MNHEY and CDR2 is SMNVEV in the germline V gene (reference sequence). The CDR3 contains 13 residues. For the CDR3, the DNA is TGTGCCAGCAGTTTATTAGTAAGAAACACCATATATTTT. Translation gives CASSLLVRNTIYF.

V usage is TRBV28 and J usage is TRBJ2-7; 8 positions agree with TRBD1. From germline, CDR1 is MDHEN and CDR2 SYDVKM. V was clipped by 10 bases and J by 0 bases; unmatched bases: 11. This CDR3 region has 15 residues. This chain's CDR3 is CATSLDRAGSYEQYF. The CDR3 coding sequence is TGTGCCACATCCCTGGACAGGGCGGGCTCCTACGAGCAGTACTTC.

V and J are TRBV6-1 and TRBJ1-5; a weak D match, TRBD1 (6 bases). The CDR3 runs to 17 residues. Per the germline V gene, CDR1 is MNHNS and CDR2 is SASEGT. V was shortened by 4 bases and J by 3 bases, with 19 bases between the two germline ends. The CDR3 loop reads CASSATWTAHSNQPQHF. DNA of the CDR3: TGTGCCAGCAGTGCGACTTGGACAGCCCACTCCAATCAGCCCCAGCATTTT.

The V call is TRBV7-2, the J call TRBJ1-5; D may be TRBD1 (5 bases). Per germline, CDR1 SGHTA and CDR2 FQGNSA. CDR3 length: 15 amino acids. Trimming removed 1 base from V and 7 bases from J, with 14 bases in between. CDR3 sequence: CASSLVRGVGQPQHF. In DNA form, the CDR3 reads TGTGCCAGCAGCTTAGTTCGGGGGGTAGGCCAGCCCCAGCATTTT.

The V gene is TRBV15, the J gene TRBJ2-1; 8 positions agree with TRBD2. The CDR3 sequence is 16 residues long. J gave up 2 bases and V 3 bases, and 6 bases lay outside the gene matches. Germline V gives CDR1 LNHNV, CDR2 YYDKDF (reference sequence). The CDR3 region is CATSRALGGAYNEQFF. CDR3 DNA: TGTGCCACCAGCAGGGCCCTCGGGGGGGCCTACAATGAGCAGTTCTTC. The variable domain in full, with the rest retrieved from reference TRBV15 and TRBJ2-1, is DAMVIQNPRYQVTQFGKPVTLSCSQTLNHNVMYWYQQKSSQAPKLLFHYYDKDFNNEADTPDNFQSRRPNTSFCFLDIRSPGLGDTAMYLCATSRALGGAYNEQFFGPGTRLTVL.

This chain connects TRBV7-2 to TRBJ1-1, with 8 positions matching TRBD1. The germline V gene has CDR1 SGHTA and CDR2 FQGNSA. V gave up 2 bases and J gave up 7 bases; unmatched junction bases: 3. The CDR3 is 13 amino acids. CDR3 nucleotide sequence: TGTGCCAGCAGCTTACAGGGGGCGAGTGAAGCTTTCTTT. It encodes CASSLQGASEAFF.

The chain uses TRBV19 and TRBJ2-7, with TRBD1 matching 8 bases. From germline, CDR1 is LNHDA and CDR2 SQIVND (reference sequence). The J segment lost 7 bases and the V segment lost 5 bases, leaving 10 bases of the junction unmatched. CDR3 length: 14 amino acids. The CDR3 region is CASSASGGAGEQYF. As DNA, the CDR3 is TGTGCCAGTAGTGCCTCAGGGGGCGCAGGGGAGCAGTACTTC.

V gene TRBV3-1 (or the pseudogene TRBV3-2) combines with J gene TRBJ1-4; D not resolved. Germline CDR1 LGHDT, CDR2 YNNKEL (reference sequence). The CDR3 has 14 amino acids. With 4 bases removed from V and 8 bases from J, the gap between germline ends came to 14 bases. The CDR3 loop is CASSRIEGGEKLFF. For the CDR3, the DNA is TGTGCCAGCAGCCGTATCGAGGGTGGCGAAAAACTGTTTTTT.

The chain joins TRBV2 to TRBJ1-1, with TRBD1 as a possible D gene (5 bases). This CDR3 is 15 amino acids long. The V end was cut by 7 bases, the J end by 0 bases, with 15 bases between. The germline V gene encodes CDR1 SNHLY and CDR2 FYNNEI. DNA of the CDR3: TGTGCCAGCATACTATCAGGGCGAATGAACACTGAAGCTTTCTTT. It encodes CASILSGRMNTEAFF.

This clone was recorded a few times. V usage is TRBV6-1 and J usage is TRBJ1-4; no clear D. Germline CDR1 MNHNS, CDR2 SASEGT. Trimming cost V 1 base and J 0 bases, with 12 bases left between them. The CDR3 length is 17 residues. The CDR3 nucleotides are TGTGCCAGCAGTGAAGAACAGATACTTGCAACTAATGAAAAACTGTTTTTT. Translating gives CASSEEQILATNEKLFF.

This chain joins TRBV29-1 and TRBJ2-7; 7 bases line up with TRBD2. Losses at the gene ends were 6 bases for V and 6 bases for J; bases not matched to a gene: 11. The CDR3 has 13 amino acids. CDR1 and CDR2 (germline): SQVTM, ANQGSEA. The CDR3, as DNA: TGCAGCGTGGGGCTTAGGACTAGGCGCGAGCAGTACTTC. Protein sequence: CSVGLRTRREQYF.

The count of this clone is one. The chain links TRBV11-1 to TRBJ2-2, with D possibly matching TRBD2 (6 bases). The CDR3 length is 15 residues. Germline V CDR1 and CDR2: SGHAT, FQDESV (reference sequence). V lost 0 bases and J 1 base, leaving 6 bases between the germline ends. DNA of the CDR3: TGTGCCAGCAGCTTAGCGGGGGGGAACACCGGGGAGCTGTTTTTT. Translating gives CASSLAGGNTGELFF.

The chain recombines TRBV14 with TRBJ2-5, with D tentatively TRBD1 (5 bases). This CDR3 contains 14 residues. The V gene lost 1 base and the J gene lost 1 base, with 7 bases spanning the gap. Germline loops: CDR1 SGHDN, CDR2 FVKESK. The CDR3 DNA follows: TGTGCCAGCAGCCAAGTAGGGGCCCAAGAGACCCAGTACTTC. Translated: CASSQVGAQETQYF.

The chain employs TRBV25-1 and TRBJ2-7; TRBD2 agrees at 8 bases. CDR1 and CDR2 from the germline V gene are MGHDK and SYGVNS. Losses at the gene ends were 5 bases for V and 1 base for J; bases not matched to a gene: 10. The CDR3 contains 16 residues. CDR3 DNA: TGTGCCAGCAGTCCCCAACTAGCGGACCATTCCTACGAGCAGTACTTC. This encodes CASSPQLADHSYEQYF.

The rearrangement uses TRBV7-8 and TRBJ1-1; D call uncertain. V lost 5 bases and J 2 bases, leaving 9 bases between the germline ends. The CDR3 loop spans 13 amino acids. The germline gives CDR1 SGHVS, CDR2 FQNEAQ. The CDR3 spells CASSSGVNTEAFF. In nucleotides, the CDR3 is TGTGCCAGCAGCAGCGGCGTTAACACTGAAGCTTTCTTT.

This clone was seen a handful of times. V is TRBV6-5 and J is TRBJ1-4, with TRBD1 identical over 10 bases. Germline CDR1 reads MNHEY; CDR2 reads SVGAGI. The CDR3 is 15 amino acids. Germline trimming cut 4 bases from V and 8 bases from J; bases unmatched to any gene: 7. CDR3 nucleotides: TGTGCCAGCAGTTTCACGACAGGGGGCTACGAAAAACTGTTTTTT. Translating it yields CASSFTTGGYEKLFF.

The V and J genes are TRBV11-2 and TRBJ2-1, with D perhaps TRBD1 (6 bases). Germline V gene data show CDR1 as SGHAT and CDR2 as FQNNGV. The CDR3 is 15 residues long. V lost 5 bases and J lost 3, with 14 bases in between. CDR3 amino acids: CASSAQPGHYNEQFF. The CDR3 DNA sequence: TGTGCCAGCAGCGCGCAACCGGGACACTACAATGAGCAGTTCTTC.

The V call is TRBV7-6, the J call TRBJ2-1; TRBD1 matches 8 bases. From germline, CDR1 is SGHVS and CDR2 FNYEAQ. Losses at the gene ends were 2 bases for V and 8 bases for J; bases not matched to a gene: 8. CDR3 length: 15 amino acids. DNA for the CDR3: TGTGCCAGCAGCTTATTGTCGGACAGGGTATATGAGCAGTTCTTC. It specifies CASSLLSDRVYEQFF. Variable domain in full (rest from reference TRBV7-6 and TRBJ2-1): GAGVSQSPRYKVTKRGQDVALRCDPISGHVSLYWYRQALGQGPEFLTYFNYEAQQDKSGLPNDRFSAERPEGSISTLTIQRTEQRDSAMYRCASSLLSDRVYEQFFGPGTRLTVL.